The source of this T cell receptor beta chain is a study of blood T cell repertoires in COVID-19. CDR3 length: 15 amino acids. V was trimmed by 3 bases and J by 0 bases, leaving 9 bases between them. Germline-derived CDR1 and CDR2 are MNHEY and SMNVEV (reference sequence). This table comes from immunoSEQ multiplex PCR, and its TCRdb copy is limited to in-frame clones, with some not included. Among about 83,000 clones listed, around 83% were seen once. Sequenced sample: peripheral blood. The chain couples TRBV27 to TRBJ2-1, with D perhaps TRBD2 (6 bases). The receptor was derived from an elderly woman in a cohort sampled during active or convalescent COVID-19. CDR3 DNA sequence: TGTGCCAGCAGTTTGGCGGGAAGCTCCTACAATGAGCAGTTCTTC. It encodes CASSLAGSSYNEQFF.